Reported below is one T cell receptor (beta chain). Profiling relied on immunoSEQ multiplex PCR, and the TCRdb table lists in-frame clones only, not all of them. The sample consists of 250,000 to 350,000 clones, approximately 79% of them appearing once. The CDR3 is made up of 16 amino acids. Germline CDR1 SGHTS, CDR2 YDEGEE. The trim removed 3 bases at V and 0 bases at J, leaving 5 bases unmatched. The data stem from a study of cytotoxic CD8 clonotypes in ibrutinib-treated CLL. Study in general: Partial responses totalled approximately 24 and complete responses 2; after median 68 months, 14 remained remitted and approximately twelve progressed.

From cryopreserved PBMCs came 2 to 2.5 micrograms of genomic DNA used for TCR beta libraries. The chain is built from TRBV5-8 and TRBJ2-3, with 9 bases identical to TRBD2. This receptor was identified in a human donor with chronic lymphocytic leukemia. The sample here was PBMCs, taken at disease progression, from a patient treated with ibrutinib. CDR3 sequence (DNA): TGTGCCAGCAGCTCACCTAGCGGGGTTAGCACAGATACGCAGTATTTT. Its translation: CASSSPSGVSTDTQYF. The full variable domain, completed using reference TRBV5-8 and TRBJ2-3, is EAGVTQSPTHLIKTRGQQATLRCSPISGHTSVYWYQQALGLGLQFLLWYDEGEERNRGNFPPRFSGRQFPNYSSELNVNALELEDSALYLCASSSPSGVSTDTQYFGPGTRLTVL.